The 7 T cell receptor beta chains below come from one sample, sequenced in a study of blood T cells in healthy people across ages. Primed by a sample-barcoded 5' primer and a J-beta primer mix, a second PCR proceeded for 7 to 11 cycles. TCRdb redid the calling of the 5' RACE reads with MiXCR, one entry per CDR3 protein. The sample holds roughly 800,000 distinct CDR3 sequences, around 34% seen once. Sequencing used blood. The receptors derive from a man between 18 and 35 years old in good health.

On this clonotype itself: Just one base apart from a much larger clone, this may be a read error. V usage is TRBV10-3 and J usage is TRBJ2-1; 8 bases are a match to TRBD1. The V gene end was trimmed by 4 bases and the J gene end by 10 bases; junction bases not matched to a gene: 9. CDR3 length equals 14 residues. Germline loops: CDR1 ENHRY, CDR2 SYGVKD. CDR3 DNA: TGTGCCATCAGTGGGACAGGGAAAGACTACGAGCAGTTCTTC. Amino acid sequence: CAISGTGKDYEQFF.

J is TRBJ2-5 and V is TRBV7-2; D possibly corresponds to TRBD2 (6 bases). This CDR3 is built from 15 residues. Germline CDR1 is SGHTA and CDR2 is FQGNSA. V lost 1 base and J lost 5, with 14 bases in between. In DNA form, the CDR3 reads TGTGCCAGCAGCTTAGGGGCGACTAGTTCGGAGACCCAGTACTTC. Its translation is CASSLGATSSETQYF.

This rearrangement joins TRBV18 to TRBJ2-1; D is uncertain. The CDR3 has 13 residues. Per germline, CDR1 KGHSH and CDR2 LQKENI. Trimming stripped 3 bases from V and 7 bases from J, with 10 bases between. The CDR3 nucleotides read TGTGCCAGCTCACCTGAAATAAAGAATGAGCAGTTCTTC. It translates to CASSPEIKNEQFF.

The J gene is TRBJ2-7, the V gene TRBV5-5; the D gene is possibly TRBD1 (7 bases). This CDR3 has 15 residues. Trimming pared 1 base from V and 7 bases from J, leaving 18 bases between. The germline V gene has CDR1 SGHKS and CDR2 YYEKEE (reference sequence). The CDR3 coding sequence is TGTGCCAGCAGCTTGTCACCAGACAGGGCGGGGGAGCAGTACTTC. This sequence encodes CASSLSPDRAGEQYF.

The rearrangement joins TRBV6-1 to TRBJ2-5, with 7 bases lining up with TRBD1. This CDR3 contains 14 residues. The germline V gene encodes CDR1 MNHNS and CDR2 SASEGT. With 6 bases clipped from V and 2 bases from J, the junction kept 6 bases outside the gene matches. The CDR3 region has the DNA TGTGCCAGCAGAGGGGGCAGGGCTCAAGAGACCCAGTACTTC. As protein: CASRGGRAQETQYF.

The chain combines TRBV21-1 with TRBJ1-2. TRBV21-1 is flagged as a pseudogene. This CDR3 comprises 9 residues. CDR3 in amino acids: CASSKGYTF. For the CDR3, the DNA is TGTGCCAGCAGCAAGGGCTACACCTTC.

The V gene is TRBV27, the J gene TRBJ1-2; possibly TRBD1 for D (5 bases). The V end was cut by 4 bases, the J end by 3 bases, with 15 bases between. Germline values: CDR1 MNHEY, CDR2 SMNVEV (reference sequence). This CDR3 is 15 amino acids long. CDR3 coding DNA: TGTGCCAGCAGTTCATGGGACTGGGCCCACTATGGCTACACCTTC. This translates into CASSSWDWAHYGYTF.